The rows below give T cell receptor beta chains drawn from one sample of a study of CD8 T cells in Susac syndrome. MiXCR was run by TCRdb on the immunoSEQ multiplex PCR reads, yielding one entry per CDR3 protein. This table has about 190,000 distinct CDR3 sequences, approximately 95% appearing once. The sample comprised CD8+ T cells from PBMCs. The source of these receptors is a human donor with Susac syndrome. CDR3s include the opening cysteine and the closing phenylalanine or tryptophan. The D gene is left open where the match is weak. Where a row states a size, it is once, few, many or the class of an expanded clone; other rows omit it.

TRBJ2-3,TRBV4-2,.,TRBD2,TGTGCCAGCAGCCAGGATGACACTAGCGGGGGAGCGTATTTT,CASSQDDTSGGAYF
TRBJ1-1,TRBV2,once,TRBD1,TGTGCCAGCAGTGAGTATGGGGACAGGGCAGAGAACACTGAAGCTTTCTTT,CASSEYGDRAENTEAFF
TRBJ2-7,TRBV11-2,.,.,TGTGCCAGCAGTACAGACTGGGTTGCCTACGAGCAGTACTTC,CASSTDWVAYEQYF
TRBJ1-4,TRBV28,.,.,TGTGCCAGCAAGGGCTCAACTAATGAAAAACTGTTTTTT,CASKGSTNEKLFF
TRBJ2-1,TRBV7-8,.,.,TGTGCCAGCAGCTACAGGGTTGATGAGCAGTTCTTC,CASSYRVDEQFF
TRBJ2-5,TRBV27,.,TRBD2,TGTGCCAGCAGTCGCCTGCTCCCAGCGGGGGGCCAAGAGACCCAGTACTTC,CASSRLLPAGGQETQYF
TRBJ1-5,TRBV15,.,.,TGTGCCACCAGCAGTGCAGCGGACCCCAATCAGCCCCAGCATTTT,CATSSAADPNQPQHF
TRBJ2-2,TRBV6-1,.,TRBD2,TGTGCCAGCAGTGGTCGTAGCGGGGGGATCGGCAGGGAGCTGTTTTTT,CASSGRSGGIGRELFF
TRBJ1-5,TRBV12-3/TRBV12-4,.,.,TGTGCCAGCAGTGCCCAAGGGGACGTAAGCAATCAGCCCCAGCATTTT,CASSAQGDVSNQPQHF
TRBJ2-1,TRBV9,.,TRBD1,TGTGCCAGCAGCGCAGGGAGACAGGGCGCTGAGCAGTTCTTC,CASSAGRQGAEQFF
TRBJ1-1,TRBV4-1,.,.,TGCGCCAGCAGCCAAGATTACGCGGCGGTGAACACTGAAGCTTTCTTT,CASSQDYAAVNTEAFF
TRBJ1-2,TRBV10-2,.,TRBD1,TGCGCCAGCAGTGATAAGAGGGACAGCTCCCCTTATGGCTACACCTTC,CASSDKRDSSPYGYTF
TRBJ2-7,TRBV20-1,once,.,TGCAGTGCCTTCGAACGGGGAACCTCCTACGAGCAGTACTTC,CSAFERGTSYEQYF
TRBJ2-1,TRBV7-9,.,TRBD1,TGTGCCAGCAGCTTAACGGACAGGGATGAGCAGTTCTTC,CASSLTDRDEQFF
TRBJ1-5,TRBV27,.,.,TGTGCCAGCAGTTTATCGGGGAGTAATCAGCCCCAGCATTTT,CASSLSGSNQPQHF
TRBJ1-2,TRBV20-1,.,.,TGCAGTGCTAGAGATGGCCTGGACCGAGGTGGCTACACCTTC,CSARDGLDRGGYTF
TRBJ2-1,TRBV20-1,.,TRBD2,TGCAGTGCTCGACCCGGACTAGCGGGGGGACCCTACAATGAGCAGTTCTTC,CSARPGLAGGPYNEQFF
TRBJ1-2,TRBV5-1,once,.,TGCGCCAGCAGGGCTGGGGAAGGAGACTATGGCTACACCTTC,CASRAGEGDYGYTF
TRBJ2-3,TRBV4-2,.,.,TGTGCCAGCAGCCAAGAATTAGGGGCGGATACGCAGTATTTT,CASSQELGADTQYF
TRBJ1-2,TRBV12-3/TRBV12-4,.,TRBD1,TGTGCCAGCAGTTTAGACTCGGCAGGGGGCTTCTATGGCTACACCTTC,CASSLDSAGGFYGYTF
TRBJ2-3,TRBV7-2,.,TRBD2,TGTGCCAGCGCCCCCCTCCTCGGACTAGGCACAGATACGCAGTATTTT,CASAPLLGLGTDTQYF
TRBJ2-3,TRBV28,.,.,TGTGCCAGCACCGGAGGGGAGGATACGCAGTATTTT,CASTGGEDTQYF
TRBJ2-7,TRBV20-1,.,.,TGCAGTGCTAGAGATAGGGGGACCCCCTACGAGCAGTACTTC,CSARDRGTPYEQYF
TRBJ2-2,TRBV15,.,.,TGTGCCACCAGCAGAGATCCACTGGGAAAGGACGGCTTAGCCGGGGAGCTGTTTTTT,CATSRDPLGKDGLAGELFF
TRBJ1-1,TRBV29-1,once,.,TGCAGCGTTGAGTATGCAGGGAGCATGAACACTGAAGCTTTCTTT,CSVEYAGSMNTEAFF
TRBJ2-1,TRBV20-1,.,TRBD2,TGCAGTGCTAGGCCGGGACTAGCGGGGGGAGGGAGATACAATGAGCAGTTCTTC,CSARPGLAGGGRYNEQFF
TRBJ1-2,TRBV12-3/TRBV12-4,.,TRBD1,TGTGCCAGCAGGCTGGGACAGCTCAACTATGGCTACACCTTC,CASRLGQLNYGYTF
TRBJ2-4,TRBV20-1,.,.,TGCAGTGCTAGAGATAGCTCAACCGAGAACATTCAGTACTTC,CSARDSSTENIQYF
TRBJ2-2,TRBV18,.,.,TGTGCCAGCTCACCGGCCGGGGAGCTGTTTTTT,CASSPAGELFF
TRBJ1-1,TRBV7-8,.,.,TGTGCCAGCAGGGAAGCGGAGGGGATAGAGAACACTGAAGCTTTCTTT,CASREAEGIENTEAFF
TRBJ2-5,TRBV27,.,.,TGTGCCAGCAGTTTATTGGGCGTGGAGACCCAGTACTTC,CASSLLGVETQYF
TRBJ1-2,TRBV30,.,TRBD1,TGTGCCTTCAGCGGACCCAGGGGGAGCGGTGGCTACACCTTC,CAFSGPRGSGGYTF
TRBJ2-1,TRBV3-1,.,.,TGTGCCAGCAGCCAAGATACATGGGATTACAATGAGCAGTTCTTC,CASSQDTWDYNEQFF
TRBJ1-6,TRBV3-1,.,TRBD1,TGTGCCAGCAGCCAGGGGGGACAGCCCTATAATTCACCCCTCCACTTT,CASSQGGQPYNSPLHF
TRBJ2-7,TRBV11-2,.,.,TGTGCCAGCAGCTTAGTTCTCTCCTACGAGCAGTACTTC,CASSLVLSYEQYF
TRBJ2-2,TRBV10-3,.,.,TGTGCCATCAGCCCCGACATCACCGGGGAGCTGTTTTTT,CAISPDITGELFF